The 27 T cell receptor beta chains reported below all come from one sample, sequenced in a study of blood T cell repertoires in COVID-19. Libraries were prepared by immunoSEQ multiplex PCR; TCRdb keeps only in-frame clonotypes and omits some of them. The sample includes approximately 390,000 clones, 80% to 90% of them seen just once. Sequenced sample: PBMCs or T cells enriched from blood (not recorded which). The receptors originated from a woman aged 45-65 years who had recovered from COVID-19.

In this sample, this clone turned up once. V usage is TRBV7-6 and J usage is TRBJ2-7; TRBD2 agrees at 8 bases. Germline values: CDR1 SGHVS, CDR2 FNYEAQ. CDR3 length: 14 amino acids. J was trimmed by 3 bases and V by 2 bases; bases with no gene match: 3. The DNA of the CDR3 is TGTGCCAGCAGCTTATCGGCGGGGGGCTACGAGCAGTACTTC. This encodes CASSLSAGGYEQYF.

The CDR3 loop is CAWSVSETQYF. CDR3 coding DNA: TGTGCCTGGAGTGTATCGGAGACCCAGTACTTC. The chain has TRBV30 and TRBJ2-5; the D is unclear. V was cut by 0 bases and J by 5 bases, with 4 bases left in between. The length of the CDR3 is 11 residues. Germline V gives CDR1 GTSNPN, CDR2 SVGIG (reference sequence).

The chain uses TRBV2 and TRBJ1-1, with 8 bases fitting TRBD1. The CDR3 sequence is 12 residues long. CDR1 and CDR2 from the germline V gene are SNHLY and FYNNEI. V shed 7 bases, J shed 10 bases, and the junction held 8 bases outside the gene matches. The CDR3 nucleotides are TGTGCCAGCAAGGGACAGGTAGTTGGAGCTTTCTTT. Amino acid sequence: CASKGQVVGAFF.

The CDR3 is CASSVEGDGRYGYTF. In DNA form, the CDR3 reads TGTGCCAGCAGCGTAGAAGGGGACGGGAGGTATGGCTACACCTTC. The rearrangement uses TRBV9 and TRBJ1-2, with a tentative D call TRBD1 (5 bases). Germline CDR1 is SGDLS and CDR2 is YYNGEE. The V end lost 0 bases, the J end lost 5 bases, and 14 bases lay between the germline ends. This CDR3 spans 15 amino acids.

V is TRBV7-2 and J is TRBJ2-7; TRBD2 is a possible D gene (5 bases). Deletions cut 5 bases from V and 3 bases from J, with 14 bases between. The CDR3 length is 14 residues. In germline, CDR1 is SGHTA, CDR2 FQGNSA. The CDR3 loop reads CASSPVGGHYEQYF. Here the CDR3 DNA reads TGTGCCAGCAGCCCCGTAGGCGGGCACTACGAGCAGTACTTC. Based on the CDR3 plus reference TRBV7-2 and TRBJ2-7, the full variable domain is GAGVSQSPSNKVTEKGKDVELRCDPISGHTALYWYRQSLGQGLEFLIYFQGNSAPDKSGLPSDRFSAERTGGSVSTLTIQRTQQEDSAVYLCASSPVGGHYEQYFGPGTRLTVT.

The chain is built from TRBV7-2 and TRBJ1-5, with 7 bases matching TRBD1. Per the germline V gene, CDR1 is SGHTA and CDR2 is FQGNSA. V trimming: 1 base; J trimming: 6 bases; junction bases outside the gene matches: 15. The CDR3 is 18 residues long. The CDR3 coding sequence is TGTGCCAGCAGCTTAGGGCCGCGTAGGGGGCGATTAGGTCAGCCCCAGCATTTT. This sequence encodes CASSLGPRRGRLGQPQHF.

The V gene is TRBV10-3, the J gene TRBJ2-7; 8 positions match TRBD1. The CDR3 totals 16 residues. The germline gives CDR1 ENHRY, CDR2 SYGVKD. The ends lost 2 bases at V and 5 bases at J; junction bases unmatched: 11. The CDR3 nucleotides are TGTGCCATCAGTGAGGGTCGGTACGGACAGGGCGACGAGCAGTACTTC. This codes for CAISEGRYGQGDEQYF.

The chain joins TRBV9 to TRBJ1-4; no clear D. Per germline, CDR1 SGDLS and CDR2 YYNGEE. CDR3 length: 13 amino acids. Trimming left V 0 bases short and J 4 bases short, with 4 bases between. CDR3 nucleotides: TGTGCCAGCAGCGTAGCCAGTAATGAAAAACTGTTTTTT. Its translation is CASSVASNEKLFF.

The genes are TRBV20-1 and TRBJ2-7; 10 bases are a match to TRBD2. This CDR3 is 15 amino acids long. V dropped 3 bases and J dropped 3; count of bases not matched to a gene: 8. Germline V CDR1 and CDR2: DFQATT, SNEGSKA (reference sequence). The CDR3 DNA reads TGCAGTGCTAGTGGTAGCGGGGGGCCGCGCTACGAGCAGTACTTC. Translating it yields CSASGSGGPRYEQYF.

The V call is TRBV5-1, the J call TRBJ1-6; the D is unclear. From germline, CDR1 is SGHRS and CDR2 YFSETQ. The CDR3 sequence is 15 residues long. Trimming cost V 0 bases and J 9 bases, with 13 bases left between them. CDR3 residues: CASSLVKAEGSPLHF. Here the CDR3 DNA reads TGCGCCAGCAGCTTGGTAAAGGCCGAGGGTTCACCCCTCCACTTT.

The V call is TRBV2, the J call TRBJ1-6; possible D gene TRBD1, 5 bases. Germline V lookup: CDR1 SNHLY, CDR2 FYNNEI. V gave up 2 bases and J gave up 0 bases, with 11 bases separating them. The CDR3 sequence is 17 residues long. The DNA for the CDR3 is TGTGCCAGCAGTGAACGGGGGAGCGTCTCCTATAATTCACCCCTCCACTTT. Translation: CASSERGSVSYNSPLHF.

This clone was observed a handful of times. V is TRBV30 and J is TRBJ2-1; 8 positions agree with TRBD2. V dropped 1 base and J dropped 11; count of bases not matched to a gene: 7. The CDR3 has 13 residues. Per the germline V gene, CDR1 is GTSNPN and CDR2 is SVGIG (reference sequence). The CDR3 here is CAWSESGGRKQFF. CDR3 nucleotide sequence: TGTGCCTGGAGTGAGAGCGGGGGCCGGAAGCAGTTCTTC.

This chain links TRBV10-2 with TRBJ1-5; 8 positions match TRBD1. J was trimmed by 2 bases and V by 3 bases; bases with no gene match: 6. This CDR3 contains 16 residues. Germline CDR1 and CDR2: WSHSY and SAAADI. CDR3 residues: CASSDQGAGRNQPQHF. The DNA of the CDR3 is TGCGCCAGCAGTGATCAGGGGGCGGGCCGCAATCAGCCCCAGCATTTT.

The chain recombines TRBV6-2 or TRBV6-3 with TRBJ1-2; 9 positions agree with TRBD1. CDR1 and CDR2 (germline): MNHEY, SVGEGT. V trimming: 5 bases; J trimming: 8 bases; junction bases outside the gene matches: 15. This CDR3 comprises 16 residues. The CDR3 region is CASSNDLGQGLRGYTF. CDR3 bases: TGTGCCAGCAGTAACGACCTGGGACAGGGCCTAAGGGGCTACACCTTC.

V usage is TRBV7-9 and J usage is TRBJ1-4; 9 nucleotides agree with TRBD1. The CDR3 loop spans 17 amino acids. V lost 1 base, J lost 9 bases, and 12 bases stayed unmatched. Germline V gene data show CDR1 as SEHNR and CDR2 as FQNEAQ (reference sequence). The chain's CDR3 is CASSLDSPGQGVKKLFF. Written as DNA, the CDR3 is TGTGCCAGCAGCTTAGACTCGCCGGGACAGGGTGTGAAAAAACTGTTTTTT.

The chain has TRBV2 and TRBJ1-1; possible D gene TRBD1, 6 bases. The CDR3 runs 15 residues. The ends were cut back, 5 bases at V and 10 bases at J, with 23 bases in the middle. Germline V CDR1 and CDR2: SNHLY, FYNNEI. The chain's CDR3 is CASSLQGYQGVGAFF. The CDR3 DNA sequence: TGTGCCAGCAGTTTACAGGGTTATCAAGGGGTGGGAGCTTTCTTT.

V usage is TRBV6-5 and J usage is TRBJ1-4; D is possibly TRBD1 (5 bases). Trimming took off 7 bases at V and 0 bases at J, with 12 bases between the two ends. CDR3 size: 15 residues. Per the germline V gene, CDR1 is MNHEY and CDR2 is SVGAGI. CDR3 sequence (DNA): TGTGCCAGCACCACGGACATTGCAACTAATGAAAAACTGTTTTTT. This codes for CASTTDIATNEKLFF.

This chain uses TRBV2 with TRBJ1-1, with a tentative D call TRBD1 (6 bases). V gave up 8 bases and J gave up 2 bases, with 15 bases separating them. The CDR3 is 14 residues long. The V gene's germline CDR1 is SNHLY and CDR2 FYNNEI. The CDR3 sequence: CASGLLQGNTEAFF. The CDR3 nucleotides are TGTGCCAGCGGACTGTTACAGGGCAACACTGAAGCTTTCTTT.

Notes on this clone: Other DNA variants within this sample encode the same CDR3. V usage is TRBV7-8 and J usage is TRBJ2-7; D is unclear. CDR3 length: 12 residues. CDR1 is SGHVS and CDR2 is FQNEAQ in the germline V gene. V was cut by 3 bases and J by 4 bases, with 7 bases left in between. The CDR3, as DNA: TGTGCCAGCAGCTTTTCGGGTTACGAGCAGTACTTC. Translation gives CASSFSGYEQYF.

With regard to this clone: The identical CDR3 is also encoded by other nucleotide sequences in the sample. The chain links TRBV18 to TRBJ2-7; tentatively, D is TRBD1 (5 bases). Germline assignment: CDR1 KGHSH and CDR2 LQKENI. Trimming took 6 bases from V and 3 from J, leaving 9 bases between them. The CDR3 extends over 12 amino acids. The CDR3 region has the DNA TGTGCCAGCTCCCCAGACAGCTACGAGCAGTACTTC. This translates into CASSPDSYEQYF.

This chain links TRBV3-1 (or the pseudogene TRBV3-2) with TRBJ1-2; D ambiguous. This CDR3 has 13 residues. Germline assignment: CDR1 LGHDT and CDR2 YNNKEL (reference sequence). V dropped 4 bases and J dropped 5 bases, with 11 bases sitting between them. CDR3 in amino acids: CASSPRQTYGYTF. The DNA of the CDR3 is TGTGCCAGCAGCCCCCGGCAGACTTATGGCTACACCTTC.

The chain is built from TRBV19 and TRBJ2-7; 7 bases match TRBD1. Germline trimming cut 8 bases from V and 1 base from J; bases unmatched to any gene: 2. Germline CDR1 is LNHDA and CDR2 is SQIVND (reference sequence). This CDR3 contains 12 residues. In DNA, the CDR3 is TGTGCCAGTTCGACAGGGTCCTACGAGCAGTACTTC. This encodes CASSTGSYEQYF.

The CDR3 loop reads CASSAVGTGLHGYTF. The DNA of the CDR3 is TGTGCCAGCAGCGCCGTCGGGACAGGGCTCCATGGCTACACCTTC. The genes are TRBV9 and TRBJ1-2; 9 bases agree with TRBD1. Unmatched junction bases numbered 9, after V lost 3 bases and J lost 6 bases. This CDR3 has 15 amino acids. Germline CDR1 and CDR2: SGDLS and YYNGEE.

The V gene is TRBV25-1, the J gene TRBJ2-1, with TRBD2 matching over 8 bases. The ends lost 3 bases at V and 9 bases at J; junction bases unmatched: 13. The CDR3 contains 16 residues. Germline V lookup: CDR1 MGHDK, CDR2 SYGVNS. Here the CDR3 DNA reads TGTGCCAGCAGTGAGTCGAGCGGGGGCCTTCATGTTGAGCAGTTCTTC. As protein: CASSESSGGLHVEQFF.

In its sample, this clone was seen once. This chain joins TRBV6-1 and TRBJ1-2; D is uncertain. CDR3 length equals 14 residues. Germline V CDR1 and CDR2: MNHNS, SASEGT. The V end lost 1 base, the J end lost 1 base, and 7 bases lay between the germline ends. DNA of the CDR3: TGTGCCAGCAGTGAAGACGAGGGTAACTATGGCTACACCTTC. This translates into CASSEDEGNYGYTF.

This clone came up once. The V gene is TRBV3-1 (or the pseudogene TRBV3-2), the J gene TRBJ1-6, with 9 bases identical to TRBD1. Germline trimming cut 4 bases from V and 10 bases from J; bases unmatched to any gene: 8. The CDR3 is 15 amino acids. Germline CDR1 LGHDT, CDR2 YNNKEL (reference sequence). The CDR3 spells CASSRGDRVVSPLHF. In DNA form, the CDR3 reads TGTGCCAGCAGCCGAGGGGACAGGGTAGTCTCACCCCTCCACTTT.

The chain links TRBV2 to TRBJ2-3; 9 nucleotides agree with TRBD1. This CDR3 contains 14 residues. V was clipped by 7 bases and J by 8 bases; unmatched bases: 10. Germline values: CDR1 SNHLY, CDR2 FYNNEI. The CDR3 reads CASIYGTGPRTQYF. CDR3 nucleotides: TGTGCCAGCATTTACGGGACAGGGCCCCGTACGCAGTATTTT.